This T cell receptor beta chain was recovered during a study of blood T cell repertoires in COVID-19. Assay: immunoSEQ multiplex PCR; the TCRdb copy retains only in-frame clones and omits some. Of approximately 200,000 clones listed, approximately 90% are singletons. This receptor was obtained from a man in his 70s with acute or convalescent COVID-19. Sequenced input: peripheral blood.

The CDR3 here is CASKGGTYRTVGNQPQHF. The CDR3 DNA reads TGTGCCAGCAAGGGGGGGACGTATAGGACCGTGGGCAATCAGCCCCAGCATTTT. The V and J genes are TRBV28 and TRBJ1-5; TRBD1 is a possible D gene (6 bases). CDR3 length: 18 amino acids. V was shortened by 7 bases and J by 2 bases, with 24 bases between the two germline ends. From germline, CDR1 is MDHEN and CDR2 SYDVKM.